The table lists the clone carrying this T cell receptor (beta chain) with a few counts. Antigen: not known. The study ran its PCR with 60 Vbeta and 13 Jbeta primers. Profiled with immunoSEQ multiplex PCR; TCRdb holds only in-frame clones, not every one. The profile shows 100,000 to 150,000 clones, roughly a tenth of them singletons. This sample is part of a study of cytomegalovirus exposure and HLA in healthy donors. Whole-study findings and limits: Cytomegalovirus status was reportedly diagnosed by the classifier with high specificity and sensitivity. A later analysis linked a missense DCLRE1C variant to TCR beta V- and J-gene trimming.

V lost 4 bases, J lost 7 bases, and 9 bases stayed unmatched. The germline V gene encodes CDR1 SNHLY and CDR2 FYNNEI. The CDR3 runs to 16 residues. The TCR originated in a young woman in good health and CMV-seropositive. The chain joins TRBV2 to TRBJ1-5, with 11 bases fitting TRBD1. The sample consisted of PBMCs. Written as DNA, the CDR3 is TGTGCCAGCAGTGGGGGACAGGGGGGCTTGAAACAGCCCCAGCATTTT. Amino acids: CASSGGQGGLKQPQHF.